Below, 2 T cell receptor beta chains from the same sample are listed, as sequenced in a study of cytomegalovirus exposure and HLA in healthy donors. Primers included in the PCR were 60 Vbeta and 13 Jbeta primers. Assay used: immunoSEQ multiplex PCR; TCRdb lists only in-frame clones, some missing. This sample yields under 140,000 clones, of which around 88% are seen a single time; more than 1.5% belongs to the top ten. The sample taken for sequencing was PBMCs. Receptors originate from a man aged 35-49 years in good health and CMV-seronegative.

This clone has only one observation. The CDR3 spells CSGASGGLGDTQYF. The DNA of the CDR3 is TGCAGCGGCGCTAGCGGGGGGCTCGGAGATACGCAGTATTTT. This chain joins TRBV29-1 and TRBJ2-3; 11 bases align to TRBD2. The CDR3 has 14 amino acids. The V gene's germline CDR1 is SQVTM and CDR2 ANQGSEA. V dropped 7 bases and J dropped 5; count of bases not matched to a gene: 8.

The chain is built from TRBV7-2 and TRBJ2-7; the D gene is possibly TRBD1 (6 bases). The CDR3 runs to 14 residues. The germline gives CDR1 SGHTA, CDR2 FQGNSA. V gave up 2 bases and J gave up 2 bases, with 10 bases separating them. CDR3 in amino acids: CASSLSTGTYEQYF. The CDR3 nucleotides read TGTGCCAGCAGCTTATCCACAGGGACCTACGAGCAGTACTTC.